This TCR beta chain appears in the sequencing data of a study of PD-1 blockade in classical Hodgkin lymphoma. Study observations and caveats: By cycle point C4D1, TCR diversity had risen significantly in CD4+ cells (but not CD8+ cells). Complete responders entered with baseline diversity on par with newly diagnosed patients, the results showed.

Produced via immunoSEQ multiplex PCR; TCRdb's table is partial and in-frame only. The data show 46,000 or so clones, with roughly 86% seen just once and roughly 9.1% held by the top ten. All patients experienced relapse after autologous stem cell transplantation, and brentuximab vedotin exposure was variable. Complete response, partial response or progressive disease were the best responses. Details on this clone: What it recognizes is unknown.

This CDR3 is built from 14 residues. Germline V gene sequence: CDR1 SQVTM, CDR2 ANQGSEA. V was cut by 2 bases and J by 3 bases, with 11 bases left in between. This receptor was obtained from a human donor with classical Hodgkin lymphoma. V is TRBV29-1 and J is TRBJ2-1, with D maybe TRBD1 (5 bases). The sample in question was peripheral blood mononuclear cells (PBMCs), obtained at baseline. The chain's CDR3 is CSVEKKGLYNEQFF. CDR3 sequence (DNA): TGCAGCGTTGAAAAGAAGGGGCTCTACAATGAGCAGTTCTTC.